This passage covers 20 T cell receptor beta chains from one sample sequenced in a study of blood T cell repertoires in COVID-19. Sequencing was performed with immunoSEQ multiplex PCR; in TCRdb, only in-frame clones are kept and a portion is missing. In the table there are 65,000 or so clones, roughly 84% of which are singletons. Sequencing was performed on peripheral blood. These receptors were taken from a man aged 25 to 45 with COVID-19, enrolled during active disease.

The chain links TRBV6-4 to TRBJ2-2; 8 bases line up with TRBD1. This CDR3 is built from 13 residues. The germline gives CDR1 MRHNA, CDR2 SNTAGT. After removal of 4 bases from V and 6 bases from J, the junction contained 1 base not matched to a gene. The CDR3 DNA sequence: TGTGCCAGCAGTGCACAGGGGGCCGGGGAGCTGTTTTTT. Its translation: CASSAQGAGELFF.

This clone was observed a few times. J is TRBJ2-7 and V is TRBV2; TRBD2 might be the D (6 bases). Germline lookup yields CDR1 SNHLY and CDR2 FYNNEI. The CDR3 runs to 14 residues. V lost 7 bases and J lost 2, with 15 bases in between. The CDR3 DNA reads TGTGCCAGCACCGAAGGGACTTCAACCTACGAGCAGTACTTC. Protein: CASTEGTSTYEQYF.

The CDR3 coding sequence is TGTGCCATCAGTGAGGGAATAGCGAGTGAGCAGTTCTTC. Its protein product is CAISEGIASEQFF. The V call is TRBV10-3, the J call TRBJ2-1, with D maybe TRBD2 (5 bases). The V and J ends lost 2 bases and 9 bases respectively, with 11 bases between them. Germline CDR1 and CDR2: ENHRY and SYGVKD. This CDR3 comprises 13 residues.

The chain has TRBV28 and TRBJ2-2; 9 positions match TRBD2. The V segment lost 8 bases and the J segment 2 bases; nucleotides outside the gene matches: 9. This CDR3 spans 16 amino acids. Looked up from germline, CDR1 is MDHEN and CDR2 is SYDVKM. The CDR3 loop reads CASFRVLAGNTGELFF. CDR3 bases: TGTGCCAGCTTTAGGGTACTAGCGGGTAACACCGGGGAGCTGTTTTTT.

This clone was recorded only once. V is TRBV2 and J is TRBJ1-5; the match to TRBD1 covers 7 bases. This CDR3 has 17 residues. Germline values: CDR1 SNHLY, CDR2 FYNNEI. Trimming cost V 8 bases and J 4 bases; bases outside gene matches: 17. The CDR3 sequence is CASFESQGGFRNQPQHF. The CDR3 region has the DNA TGTGCCAGCTTTGAGAGCCAGGGGGGCTTTAGAAATCAGCCCCAGCATTTT.

This chain uses TRBV5-1 with TRBJ2-7; D gene unclear. Germline V lookup: CDR1 SGHRS, CDR2 YFSETQ. This CDR3 is built from 14 residues. Trimming cost V 3 bases and J 1 base, with 11 bases left between them. The CDR3 nucleotides are TGCGCCAGCAGCTCGGTCAGCGATTCCTACGAGCAGTACTTC. Its protein is CASSSVSDSYEQYF.

CDR3 coding DNA: TGTGCCAGCAGTTTCTATAGCGGGAGACCGGATACGCAGTATTTT. Translating it yields CASSFYSGRPDTQYF. The chain combines TRBV27 with TRBJ2-3, with 9 bases fitting TRBD2. Germline-derived CDR1 and CDR2 are MNHEY and SMNVEV (reference sequence). J lost 6 bases, V lost 3 bases, and 7 bases had no gene match. The CDR3 totals 15 residues.

This clone was seen more than once but under ten times. The V and J genes are TRBV9 and TRBJ1-2; 7 nucleotides match TRBD1. V was clipped by 3 bases and J by 4 bases; unmatched bases: 12. CDR1 and CDR2 from the germline V gene are SGDLS and YYNGEE. This CDR3 has 16 residues. The DNA of the CDR3 is TGTGCCAGCAGCGAAAATAAAAGGGGGCGCGGCTATGGCTACACCTTC. Translated, it gives CASSENKRGRGYGYTF.

The V gene is TRBV7-2, the J gene TRBJ1-1; 9 bases are shared with TRBD1. V dropped 5 bases and J dropped 11; count of bases not matched to a gene: 6. The CDR3 totals 12 residues. Germline values: CDR1 SGHTA, CDR2 FQGNSA. This CDR3 is CASSRDRVDAFF. In DNA form, the CDR3 reads TGTGCCAGCAGCCGGGACAGGGTCGACGCTTTCTTT.

The chain combines TRBV6-2 or TRBV6-3 with TRBJ1-6, with a tentative D call TRBD1 (5 bases). This CDR3 comprises 13 residues. The germline gives CDR1 MNHEY, CDR2 SVGEGT. V lost 6 bases and J lost 10, with 13 bases in between. CDR3 DNA sequence: TGTGCCAGCAGCTCCTCTTACAGGTCACCCCTCCACTTT. The encoded protein is CASSSSYRSPLHF.

A single count supports this clone. The J gene is TRBJ2-1, the V gene TRBV28; D might be TRBD2 (6 bases). The length of the CDR3 is 12 residues. Germline-derived CDR1 and CDR2 are MDHEN and SYDVKM. The CDR3 coding sequence is TGTGCGGGCCGGGGGATAGGTAATGAGCAGTTCTTC. Its protein is CAGRGIGNEQFF. Combining the CDR3 with reference TRBV28 and TRBJ2-1 gives the whole variable domain DVKVTQSSRYLVKRTGEKVFLECVQDMDHENMFWYRQDPGLGLRLIYFSYDVKMKEKGDIPEGYSVSREKKERFSLILESASTNQTSMYLCAGRGIGNEQFFGPGTRLTVL.

This clone was observed once. The chain employs TRBV4-1 and TRBJ2-5, with D possibly TRBD2 on 6 matching bases. The germline CDR1 and CDR2 sequences are MGHRA and YSYEKL. Between the trimmed V and J ends, which lost 0 bases and 4 bases, there was a span of 18 bases. The CDR3 is made up of 17 amino acids. The CDR3 DNA follows: TGCGCCAGCAGCCAAGATGGTTCGCTAGCGCGCGGAGAGACCCAGTACTTC. Translating gives CASSQDGSLARGETQYF.

This clone has a handful of counts. This chain links TRBV28 with TRBJ1-5; perhaps TRBD1 as D (6 bases). The CDR3 spans 16 residues. The V gene lost 4 bases and the J gene lost 3 bases, with 16 bases spanning the gap. Germline CDR1 reads MDHEN; CDR2 reads SYDVKM. The CDR3 protein is CASSSPGRGNNQPQHF. The CDR3 DNA reads TGTGCCAGCAGTTCCCCAGGTAGGGGGAACAATCAGCCCCAGCATTTT.

The rearrangement joins TRBV27 to TRBJ1-1; D may be TRBD1 (5 bases). With 1 base removed from V and 5 bases from J, the gap between germline ends came to 14 bases. The CDR3 covers 15 residues. The germline gives CDR1 MNHEY, CDR2 SMNVEV (reference sequence). The CDR3 DNA follows: TGTGCCAGCAGTTTATATCAGGGTTTTCGAACTGAAGCTTTCTTT. As protein: CASSLYQGFRTEAFF.

The CDR3 sequence is CASISGHLRTAEQYF. CDR3 in DNA: TGTGCCAGCATCTCGGGACATTTACGAACTGCCGAGCAGTACTTC. The V and J genes are TRBV6-6 and TRBJ2-7; D is perhaps TRBD1 (6 bases). There are 15 residues in the CDR3. V was pared by 7 bases and J by 6 bases, with 22 bases between. Germline CDR1 MNHNY, CDR2 SVGAGI (reference sequence).

The chain combines TRBV12-3 or TRBV12-4 with TRBJ2-3, with D possibly matching TRBD2 (5 bases). V was shortened by 3 bases and J by 6 bases, with 7 bases between the two germline ends. This CDR3 has 12 amino acids. CDR3 sequence reads: CASSFSGDTQYF. CDR3 coding DNA: TGTGCCAGCAGTTTTTCGGGGGATACGCAGTATTTT.

The chain links TRBV29-1 to TRBJ2-7; possible D gene TRBD2, 6 bases. CDR3 length: 12 residues. Trimming pared 0 bases from V and 6 bases from J, leaving 9 bases between. CDR1 SQVTM and CDR2 ANQGSEA come from the germline V gene. This CDR3 reads CSVEDEGGEQYF. The CDR3 DNA is TGCAGCGTTGAAGATGAGGGAGGCGAGCAGTACTTC.

The CDR3 DNA reads as TGTGCCAGCAGAGCCCAGGGCAGGACCTACGAGCAGTACTTC. Protein sequence: CASRAQGRTYEQYF. This chain uses TRBV28 with TRBJ2-7; D perhaps matches TRBD1 (5 bases). V lost 6 bases and J lost 2, with 14 bases in between. The CDR3 loop spans 14 amino acids. CDR1 is MDHEN and CDR2 is SYDVKM in the germline V gene.

The rearrangement links TRBV28 to TRBJ2-1; a weak D match, TRBD2 (6 bases). Germline V gene data show CDR1 as MDHEN and CDR2 as SYDVKM. V lost 2 bases, J lost 7 bases, and 15 bases lay in between. The CDR3 runs to 15 residues. The CDR3 loop is CASSLAGPLVNEQFF. For the CDR3, the DNA is TGTGCCAGCAGTTTAGCGGGACCCCTGGTAAATGAGCAGTTCTTC. Complete variable domain (other parts from reference TRBV28 and TRBJ2-1): DVKVTQSSRYLVKRTGEKVFLECVQDMDHENMFWYRQDPGLGLRLIYFSYDVKMKEKGDIPEGYSVSREKKERFSLILESASTNQTSMYLCASSLAGPLVNEQFFGPGTRLTVL.

This chain joins TRBV18 and TRBJ2-2, with TRBD1 matching over 7 bases. The CDR3 is 13 amino acids. The V gene's germline CDR1 is KGHSH and CDR2 LQKENI. V was clipped by 5 bases and J by 3 bases; unmatched bases: 0. The CDR3 reads CASSDRDTGELFF. DNA for the CDR3: TGTGCCAGCTCAGACAGGGACACCGGGGAGCTGTTTTTT.